This T cell receptor (beta chain) is drawn from a study of blood T cell repertoires in COVID-19. Looking at the study overall: Acute-phase and convalescent COVID-19 samples originated in the United States, Italy and Spain. Sample material is recorded as cDNA or gDNA derived from T cells, B-cell-depleted T cells, or PBMCs.

The protocol was immunoSEQ multiplex PCR, while the TCRdb copy is restricted to in-frame clones and leaves out a portion. The table has 150,000 to 200,000 clones, 80% to 85% seen once. There are 14 residues in the CDR3. Per germline, CDR1 LGHNA and CDR2 YSLEER. The V and J ends lost 1 base and 4 bases respectively, with 8 bases between them. The chain recombines TRBV4-3 with TRBJ2-1; no clear D. Sequenced material: peripheral blood. The clonotype was recovered from a woman under 40 with acute or convalescent COVID-19. CDR3 region: CASSQGNSYNEQFF. CDR3 sequence (DNA): TGCGCCAGCAGCCAAGGCAACAGTTACAATGAGCAGTTCTTC.